A single sample gave rise to the 19 T cell receptor beta chains below, sequenced in a study of chemoradiotherapy in HPV16-positive cancers. Clones were sequenced by immunoSEQ multiplex PCR, and TCRdb holds only the in-frame ones, with some missing. The sample lists about 67,000 clones; more than 70% were seen once. The sequenced sample was blood, obtained from a patient who underwent chemoradiotherapy. Source of these receptors: a human donor with HPV-associated anogenital cancer.

CDR3: CATEKKKGQGNYEQYF. In nucleotides, the CDR3 is TGTGCCACCGAGAAAAAAAAAGGACAGGGCAACTACGAGCAGTACTTC. The chain recombines TRBV19 with TRBJ2-7, with 8 positions matching TRBD1. The CDR3 runs 16 residues. V shed 10 bases, J shed 3 bases, and the junction held 17 bases outside the gene matches. Germline CDR1 reads LNHDA; CDR2 reads SQIVND (reference sequence).

In DNA, the CDR3 is TGTGCCAGCAGCGTAGCGCCTCTCCAAGAGACCCAGTACTTC. Translation: CASSVAPLQETQYF. V and J are TRBV9 and TRBJ2-5; no clear D. There are 14 residues in the CDR3. V was shortened by 0 bases and J by 1 base, with 7 bases between the two germline ends. CDR1 is SGDLS, CDR2 YYNGEE, per germline. The complete variable domain, with remaining parts taken from reference TRBV9 and TRBJ2-5, reads DSGVTQTPKHLITATGQRVTLRCSPRSGDLSVYWYQQSLDQGLQFLIQYYNGEERAKGNILERFSAQQFPDLHSELNLSSLELGDSALYFCASSVAPLQETQYFGPGTRLLVL.

This clone was seen a single time. The chain recombines TRBV7-8 with TRBJ2-5, with D perhaps TRBD1 (6 bases). This CDR3 has 15 residues. Trimming removed 1 base from V and 4 bases from J, with 13 bases in between. Germline lookup yields CDR1 SGHVS and CDR2 FQNEAQ. CDR3 protein: CASSLGQAQGETQYF. CDR3 DNA sequence: TGTGCCAGCAGCTTAGGACAGGCTCAGGGAGAGACCCAGTACTTC.

V usage is TRBV27 and J usage is TRBJ2-1; 11 bases agree with TRBD2. Germline V gene lookup returns CDR1 MNHEY and CDR2 SMNVEV (reference sequence). The junction had 7 bases not matched to a gene; V was cut back by 3 bases and J by 3 bases. The CDR3 is 17 amino acids. The CDR3 sequence is CASSLIQLAGVYNEQFF. The CDR3 region has the DNA TGTGCCAGCAGTTTGATCCAACTAGCGGGAGTCTACAATGAGCAGTTCTTC.

The chain is built from TRBV19 and TRBJ2-7, with a possible D match to TRBD2 (6 bases). V shed 5 bases and J shed 2 bases, with 13 bases lying between them. This CDR3 has 14 amino acids. The germline V gene has CDR1 LNHDA and CDR2 SQIVND (reference sequence). In nucleotides, the CDR3 is TGTGCCAGTAGTCCGGGGACTTCGACCTACGAGCAGTACTTC. Its translation is CASSPGTSTYEQYF.

This chain joins TRBV19 and TRBJ2-3; D gene uncertain. This CDR3 comprises 15 residues. Per the germline V gene, CDR1 is LNHDA and CDR2 is SQIVND (reference sequence). V dropped 0 bases and J dropped 6 bases, with 13 bases sitting between them. CDR3 amino acids: CASSIDGPSSDTQYF. The CDR3 DNA is TGTGCCAGTAGTATAGATGGACCCAGCTCCGATACGCAGTATTTT.

V is TRBV19 and J is TRBJ1-5, with D perhaps matching TRBD1 (6 bases). The germline V gene has CDR1 LNHDA and CDR2 SQIVND (reference sequence). There are 16 residues in the CDR3. The germline V and J ends were trimmed by 4 bases and 4 bases, with 17 bases remaining between them. The CDR3 DNA is TGTGCCAGTAGTAGCCCGGGGGGGGCAGGAAATCAGCCCCAGCATTTT. Translation gives CASSSPGGAGNQPQHF. The full variable domain, completed using reference TRBV19 and TRBJ1-5, is DGGITQSPKYLFRKEGQNVTLSCEQNLNHDAMYWYRQDPGQGLRLIYYSQIVNDFQKGDIAEGYSVSREKKESFPLTVTSAQKNPTAFYLCASSSPGGAGNQPQHFGDGTRLSIL.

The gene calls are TRBV28 and TRBJ2-7, with no clear D. The CDR3 has 12 amino acids. Trimming left V 6 bases short and J 7 bases short, with 13 bases between. CDR1 MDHEN and CDR2 SYDVKM come from the germline V gene. CDR3: CASSPHLTEQYF. The CDR3, as DNA: TGTGCCAGCAGCCCCCACCTCACTGAGCAGTACTTC. The full variable domain, its missing parts supplied by reference TRBV28 and TRBJ2-7, is DVKVTQSSRYLVKRTGEKVFLECVQDMDHENMFWYRQDPGLGLRLIYFSYDVKMKEKGDIPEGYSVSREKKERFSLILESASTNQTSMYLCASSPHLTEQYFGPGTRLTVT.

The chain combines TRBV11-1 with TRBJ2-1, with 12 bases identical to TRBD2. Germline trimming cut 4 bases from V and 8 bases from J; bases unmatched to any gene: 9. Germline V gene data show CDR1 as SGHAT and CDR2 as FQDESV (reference sequence). CDR3 size: 16 residues. For the CDR3, the DNA is TGTGCCAGCAGCTCAAAACTAGCGGGAGGCAGGTATGAGCAGTTCTTC. It is translated as CASSSKLAGGRYEQFF.

This sequence joins TRBV2 and TRBJ1-2, with 7 bases that match TRBD1. CDR1 SNHLY and CDR2 FYNNEI come from the germline V gene. V was clipped by 6 bases and J by 4 bases; unmatched bases: 5. This CDR3 contains 13 residues. The chain's CDR3 is CASRGDSAYGYTF. The CDR3, as DNA: TGTGCCAGCAGGGGGGACAGCGCCTATGGCTACACCTTC.

The chain couples TRBV19 to TRBJ2-7; D is possibly TRBD2 (5 bases). V lost 5 bases to trimming and J lost 4 bases, with 9 bases between them. Germline-derived CDR1 and CDR2 are LNHDA and SQIVND (reference sequence). CDR3 length equals 12 residues. CDR3 amino acids: CASSSGGYEQYF. CDR3 bases: TGTGCCAGTAGTTCCGGAGGTTACGAGCAGTACTTC.

The genes are TRBV6-5 and TRBJ1-2; D is uncertain. Trimming removed 2 bases at V and 0 bases at J, with 10 bases between. There are 15 residues in the CDR3. Germline CDR1 MNHEY, CDR2 SVGAGI. In DNA, the CDR3 is TGTGCCAGCAGTTACAATCCGATTTCTAACTATGGCTACACCTTC. Its protein product is CASSYNPISNYGYTF.

The V gene is TRBV18, the J gene TRBJ2-7; D assignment may be TRBD1 or TRBD2 (5 bases each). Between the trimmed V and J ends, which lost 6 bases and 4 bases, there was a span of 13 bases. In germline, CDR1 is KGHSH, CDR2 LQKENI. The CDR3 spans 13 residues. Here the CDR3 DNA reads TGTGCCAGCTCGCCGGGACCGGGGTACGAGCAGTACTTC. The encoded protein is CASSPGPGYEQYF.

V gene TRBV28 combines with J gene TRBJ2-3; D remains ambiguous. V lost 4 bases and J lost 0, with 11 bases in between. CDR1 is MDHEN, CDR2 SYDVKM, per germline. This CDR3 contains 15 residues. This CDR3 reads CASSSNRASTDTQYF. Written as DNA, the CDR3 is TGTGCCAGCAGTTCGAACAGAGCTAGCACAGATACGCAGTATTTT.

A single count supports this clone. This chain connects TRBV9 to TRBJ1-2; a possible D gene is TRBD1 (5 bases). V lost 0 bases and J lost 0, with 21 bases in between. From germline, CDR1 is SGDLS and CDR2 YYNGEE. The CDR3 is made up of 19 amino acids. DNA of the CDR3: TGTGCCAGCAGCGTAGGGACGGGCCGAGGGACGGTGGCTAACTATGGCTACACCTTC. It yields the protein CASSVGTGRGTVANYGYTF.

This chain links TRBV27 with TRBJ2-7, with TRBD1 identical over 7 bases. V was clipped by 5 bases and J by 3 bases; unmatched bases: 4. The CDR3 contains 13 residues. Germline assignment: CDR1 MNHEY and CDR2 SMNVEV (reference sequence). The CDR3 region is CASSPDRSYEQYF. CDR3 nucleotides: TGTGCCAGCAGTCCGGACAGGAGCTACGAGCAGTACTTC.

The chain employs TRBV20-1 and TRBJ1-4; the D is unclear. The CDR3 has 11 residues. Trimming stripped 7 bases from V and 5 bases from J, with 8 bases between. CDR1 is DFQATT and CDR2 is SNEGSKA in the germline V gene (reference sequence). CDR3 sequence: CSERRNEKLFF. CDR3 in DNA: TGCAGTGAACGACGGAATGAAAAACTGTTTTTT.

V and J are TRBV18 and TRBJ2-1; the match to TRBD2 covers 11 bases. This CDR3 is built from 16 residues. The junction had 6 bases not matched to a gene; V was cut back by 3 bases and J by 5 bases. Germline values: CDR1 KGHSH, CDR2 LQKENI. CDR3 region: CASSPPGTSGNNEQFF. DNA of the CDR3: TGTGCCAGCTCACCGCCTGGGACTAGCGGAAACAATGAGCAGTTCTTC. The full variable domain, its missing parts supplied by reference TRBV18 and TRBJ2-1, is NAGVMQNPRHLVRRRGQEARLRCSPMKGHSHVYWYRQLPEEGLKFMVYLQKENIIDESGMPKERFSAEFPKEGPSILRIQQVVRGDSAAYFCASSPPGTSGNNEQFFGPGTRLTVL.

The table lists this clone with a few counts. V and J are TRBV28 and TRBJ2-7; D tentatively fits TRBD1 or TRBD2 (5 bases each). CDR1 MDHEN and CDR2 SYDVKM come from the germline V gene. CDR3 length equals 16 residues. Deletions cut 5 bases from V and 5 bases from J, with 22 bases between. CDR3 loop: CASSLFQGPGPHEQYF. The CDR3 coding sequence is TGTGCCAGCAGTCTCTTCCAGGGACCCGGACCCCACGAGCAGTACTTC.